The clone carrying this TCR beta chain was recorded many times. Its antigen is still unknown. The sample comes from a study of T cells in Graves' hyperthyroidism and ophthalmopathy. Findings and limits, study-wide: Clonotypes that were expanded in thyroid above 0.001 mostly appeared in blood too. Ophthalmopathy onset followed model prediction by a median around 6.9 months.

Amplification of TCR beta CDR3 regions used RNA as the template. The primer set for the first-round RT-PCR of the TCR CDR3 was HTBI. TCRdb fed the multiplex PCR reads into MiXCR, producing one record per CDR3 protein. The data hold about 280,000 distinct CDR3 sequences, with around 25% observed a single time. The CDR3 sequence is 15 residues long. From germline, CDR1 is LNHNV and CDR2 YYDKDF (reference sequence). With 0 bases removed from V and 2 bases from J, the gap between germline ends came to 10 bases. In making diagnoses, clinical symptoms, serum thyroxine and TRAb, thyroid ultrasound and orbital computed tomography were all used.

The TCR comes from a man aged 40-50 years with Graves' hyperthyroidism that later progressed to Graves' ophthalmopathy. The specimen sequenced was blood. The chain uses TRBV15 and TRBJ2-5; D ambiguous. CDR3 loop: CATSRDAGRQETQYF. CDR3 in DNA: TGTGCCACCAGCAGAGATGCCGGCAGACAAGAGACCCAGTACTTC.